This T cell receptor (beta chain) originates from a study of shared clonotypes between healthy human individuals. Sorted-subset replicate PCR reactions were performed with about 190 ng DNA, corresponding to tens of thousands of T cell genomes. Data came from immunoSEQ multiplex PCR; TCRdb stores just in-frame clones and leaves some out. The table records roughly 2 million clones, 85% to 95% of them present only once. The study's findings and limits: Enrolling few donors narrowed the genetic and exposure-history diversity that was represented.

Concerning this clone: Antigen: not known.

CDR1 MNHEY and CDR2 SMNVEV come from the germline V gene (reference sequence). V lost 5 bases and J 4 bases, leaving 15 bases between the germline ends. The CDR3 runs 15 residues. Sequencing used naive CD4+ T cells sorted from blood. Subset here: CD45RA+ positively selected. This receptor was taken from a man younger than 30 in good health. The chain is built from TRBV27 and TRBJ1-5, with a tentative D call TRBD1 (5 bases). CDR3 in amino acids: CASSTRDLANQPQHF. The DNA for the CDR3 is TGTGCCAGCAGTACCAGGGATCTGGCAAATCAGCCCCAGCATTTT.